This T cell receptor (beta chain) was retrieved from a study of Ad26.COV2.S vaccination and SARS-CoV-2 variants (dated by TCRdb to about 2021). About the study as a whole: Donors in the vaccine arm were drawn from COV1001, a multicentre, randomized, double-blind, placebo-controlled phase I-IIa trial testing Ad26.COV2.S in healthy adults. A total of approximately 30 samples were included in the TCR-sequenced set, comprising around 19 Ad26.COV2.S vaccine recipients, 5 placebo recipients and 8 SARS-CoV-2 convalescent individuals. Investigators remained blinded to trial group allocation during experiments and outcome assessment. Dosing of Ad26.COV2.S was intramuscular, at either 5x10^10 or 1x10^11 viral particles, delivered as one shot or as two shots spaced 56 days apart. Trial participants were randomized into five groups of five: low-dose or high-dose Ad26.COV2.S given once or twice, or placebo on both occasions. TCRbeta repertoire sequencing served as the tool for gauging how specific and how broad the SARS-CoV-2-reactive T cell receptors were following Ad26.COV2.S vaccination.

The treatment or condition label here, explained by the study, means: roughly 19 received Ad26.COV2.S at low or high dose, single or two shots; 5 received placebo; per-sample allocation not given. For vaccine and placebo recipients, repertoires were sequenced using samples collected on day 63 after the first injection. Between 29 July and 7 August 2020, Cohort 1b enrolled 20 to 30 adults aged 18-55 years at one site in Boston, USA. Ad26.COV2.S was a replication-incompetent adenovirus type 26 vector that expressed a prefusion-stabilized SARS-CoV-2 spike protein derived from the original Wuhan strain. On this clone itself: No antigen is known for it. The sample holds no much larger clone one base away, and base qualities are not on file.

Overall study results and their limits: Higher spike-specific TCR breadth was observed in Ad26.COV2.S recipients than in placebo recipients (P = 0.0014). Vaccine and placebo recipients had similar non-spike TCR breadth, a finding consistent with the vaccine containing only spike. It was noted by the authors that total T cell responses may have been underestimated by the TCR breadth and depth analyses. The study lacked the statistical power to compare responses across vaccine doses or regimens. After vaccination, substantial breadth of spike-specific CD8+ and CD4+ T cell responses was reported.

From its cysteine to its phenylalanine, the CDR3 spans 15 amino acids. Just the 45-base CDR3 DNA is kept, in frame starting at base 1. CDR1 and CDR2 are drawn from the germline V gene (reference sequence): LGHDT, YNNKEL. Germline trimming: 4 bases from V, 5 bases from J; junction bases outside gene matches: 11. TCRbeta CDR3 regions were sequenced with the immunoSEQ Assay. After extraction, genomic DNA underwent amplification by bias-controlled multiplex PCR, followed by high-throughput sequencing. The authors' pipeline ran thus. To quantify the absolute abundance of every unique TCRbeta CDR3 region, sequences were collapsed and filtered. T cell fraction was estimated by normalizing TCRbeta template counts to usable DNA, with usable DNA measured through amplification of reference genes found in all nucleated cells. Repertoire TCRs were annotated as SARS-CoV-2-specific by exact matching of V gene, CDR3 amino acid sequence and J gene to a known reactive TCR set. The reference SARS-CoV-2 TCR set was obtained from MIRA and was filtered for enrichment in COVID-19-positive ImmuneCODE repertoires, whereby public or cross-reactive TCRs were removed. Using the MIRA antigens, annotated TCRs were further analysed by specific ORF or by position within an ORF. Depth was the summed frequency of annotated unique rearrangements, while breadth was defined as annotated unique rearrangements over total unique productive rearrangements. Group comparisons of TCR breadth used two-sided Wilcoxon rank-sum tests. TCRdb mirrors the immuneACCESS table, restricted to in-frame sequences. Some clones are absent from its copies; in checked studies, under half trace to an unresolved V gene, and the reason for the others is unknown. That table supplies the V and J calls and clone size; D and trimming were determined from the DNA. The sample records fewer than 900,000 clones, about 90% of which are singletons. Of the sample, over 1.3% is held by the ten largest clones.

The sequencing used peripheral blood, collected in a trial of Ad26.COV2.S vaccine versus placebo. The V and J segments used are TRBV3-1 (or the pseudogene TRBV3-2) and TRBJ2-7; TRBD2 agrees with 7 junctional bases. The origin of this receptor is a person between 18 and 59 years old who received the Ad26.COV2.S COVID-19 vaccine or a placebo. The CDR3 amino acid sequence is: CASSPVRDYRDEQYF. The base sequence is TGTGCCAGCAGCCCCGTGAGGGACTACCGAGACGAGCAGTACTTC.